These T cell receptor beta chains were read from a single sample in a study of T-cell reconstitution after alpha-beta-depleted transplantation in children. MiXCR, run by TCRdb on the PCR reads, gives a single entry per CDR3 protein. The sample contains about 290,000 distinct CDR3 sequences, around 10% of which appear only once. The sample consisted of PBMCs, taken before TCRalphabeta/CD19-depleted stem cell transplant. These receptor sequences come from a boy under two years old with acute myeloid leukemia, due to receive a stem cell transplant. CDR3s include the opening cysteine and the closing phenylalanine or tryptophan. D genes are given only for firm matches. Size is omitted from some rows. Given values are once, few, many or a class for expanded clones.

D gene	V gene	J gene	clone size	CDR3 length	CDR3 protein	CDR3 DNA
-	TRBV5-4	TRBJ2-3	-	16	CASSLVMASGTDTQYF	TGTGCCAGCAGCTTGGTCATGGCTAGCGGCACAGATACGCAGTATTTT
-	TRBV12-3/TRBV12-4	TRBJ2-5	many	14	CATTPMGTQETQYF	TGTGCCACCACCCCAATGGGGACCCAAGAGACCCAGTACTTC
TRBD2	TRBV4-3	TRBJ2-2	many	17	CASSQGSGGGETGELFF	TGCGCCAGCAGCCAGGGTAGCGGGGGAGGAGAAACCGGGGAGCTGTTTTTT
TRBD1	TRBV3-1	TRBJ1-2	-	16	CASSRGQGIGAYGYTF	TGTGCCAGCAGCCGAGGACAGGGCATAGGAGCCTATGGCTACACCTTC
TRBD2	TRBV7-9	TRBJ2-3	few	17	CASSLGPTSAFTDTQYF	TGTGCCAGCAGCTTAGGCCCGACTAGCGCCTTCACAGATACGCAGTATTTT
-	TRBV7-9	TRBJ2-1	few	15	CASSLLGAGYNEQFF	TGTGCCAGCAGCTTATTGGGGGCAGGGTACAATGAGCAGTTCTTC
-	TRBV4-3	TRBJ1-4	many	16	CASSQDRAVTNEKLFF	TGCGCCAGCAGCCAAGATAGGGCAGTAACTAATGAAAAACTGTTTTTT
-	TRBV5-5	TRBJ2-3	many	16	CASRPGDLTSTDTQYF	TGTGCCAGCCGACCGGGCGACTTAACCAGCACAGATACGCAGTATTTT
TRBD1	TRBV29-1	TRBJ2-2	many	13	CSVGTGFTGELFF	TGCAGCGTTGGGACAGGGTTCACCGGGGAGCTGTTTTTT
-	TRBV5-1	TRBJ2-7	many	13	CASSFDGSYEQYF	TGCGCCAGCAGCTTCGACGGGAGCTACGAGCAGTACTTC
-	TRBV4-3	TRBJ2-4	many	17	CASSPGHGLGAKNIQYF	TGCGCCAGCAGCCCTGGCCACGGCCTGGGAGCCAAAAACATTCAGTACTTC
-	TRBV27	TRBJ2-3	many	14	CASGPGLFTDTQYF	TGTGCCAGCGGGCCGGGACTGTTCACAGATACGCAGTATTTT
TRBD2	TRBV9	TRBJ2-7	-	17	CASSPKRLAAKLYEQYF	TGTGCCAGCAGCCCAAAGAGACTAGCCGCTAAACTCTACGAGCAGTACTTC
TRBD2	TRBV14	TRBJ2-3	many	14	CASSQLAGTDTQYF	TGTGCCAGCAGCCAACTAGCGGGCACAGATACGCAGTATTTT
TRBD1	TRBV7-7	TRBJ2-3	-	15	CASSPRTGQTDTQYF	TGTGCCAGCAGCCCCCGGACAGGGCAGACAGATACGCAGTATTTT
-	TRBV6-5	TRBJ1-2	-	15	CASSYSSGPRGGYTF	TGTGCCAGCAGTTACTCGAGTGGTCCCAGGGGTGGCTACACCTTC
TRBD1	TRBV20-1	TRBJ2-3	many	14	CSASGTGSTDTQYF	TGCAGTGCCTCCGGGACAGGGAGCACAGATACGCAGTATTTT
TRBD2	TRBV20-1	TRBJ2-7	-	13	CSAPSGGSYEQYF	TGCAGTGCTCCTAGCGGGGGGTCCTACGAGCAGTACTTC
TRBD1	TRBV2	TRBJ2-5	many	15	CASSGTGGPQETQYF	TGTGCCAGCAGTGGAACAGGGGGCCCCCAAGAGACCCAGTACTTC
TRBD2	TRBV29-1	TRBJ2-1	many	14	CSVLSGGPYNEQFF	TGCAGCGTTCTTAGCGGGGGGCCCTACAATGAGCAGTTCTTC
TRBD1	TRBV5-4	TRBJ2-3	many	17	CASSSNPGTGSTDTQYF	TGTGCCAGCAGCTCTAACCCCGGGACAGGGTCCACAGATACGCAGTATTTT
-	TRBV12-3/TRBV12-4	TRBJ2-7	many	14	CASSLLPRVSEQYF	TGTGCCAGCAGTTTACTCCCGAGGGTTAGCGAGCAGTACTTC
TRBD2	TRBV5-1	TRBJ2-1	many	16	CASRFRLASSYNEQFF	TGCGCCAGCAGATTTCGACTAGCGAGCTCCTACAATGAGCAGTTCTTC
TRBD2	TRBV20-1	TRBJ2-4	many	15	CSAMFAGGAKNIQYF	TGCAGTGCTATGTTCGCGGGGGGAGCCAAAAACATTCAGTACTTC
-	TRBV20-1	TRBJ2-5	many	14	CSARRAAVKETQYF	TGCAGTGCTAGGCGGGCGGCGGTAAAAGAGACCCAGTACTTC
TRBD2	TRBV9	TRBJ2-2	-	16	CASSVRGLADTGELFF	TGTGCCAGCAGCGTAAGGGGACTAGCGGACACCGGGGAGCTGTTTTTT
-	TRBV24-1	TRBJ2-3	many	13	CATTSELGDTQYF	TGTGCCACCACCTCTGAGCTTGGGGATACGCAGTATTTT
-	TRBV12-3/TRBV12-4	TRBJ1-1	many	12	CASSLGPLGAFF	TGTGCCAGCAGTTTAGGGCCCCTAGGGGCTTTCTTT
-	TRBV4-3	TRBJ1-3	many	17	CASSQDRLGSSGNTIYF	TGCGCCAGCAGCCAAGATCGGTTGGGTTCCTCTGGAAACACCATATATTTT
-	TRBV12-3/TRBV12-4	TRBJ1-2	many	11	CASSWWAGYTF	TGTGCCAGCAGTTGGTGGGCTGGCTACACCTTC
-	TRBV20-1	TRBJ2-1	-	9	CSAEPRQFF	TGCAGTGCTGAGCCCAGGCAGTTCTTC
-	TRBV2	TRBJ1-6	many	16	CASGAGRSSYNSPLHF	TGTGCCAGCGGGGCAGGCCGAAGCTCCTATAATTCACCCCTCCACTTT
TRBD1	TRBV20-1	TRBJ1-2	many	16	CSARELTGGVGYGYTF	TGCAGTGCTAGAGAGCTGACAGGGGGCGTAGGCTATGGCTACACCTTC
-	TRBV24-1	TRBJ2-3	few	14	CATSDIRGTDTQYF	TGTGCCACCAGTGATATCCGGGGTACAGATACGCAGTATTTT
-	TRBV15	TRBJ2-1	many	13	CATSSLVKNEQFF	TGTGCCACCAGCAGCTTGGTAAAGAATGAGCAGTTCTTC
TRBD1	TRBV9	TRBJ2-7	many	13	CASSGQGGYEQYF	TGTGCCAGCAGCGGACAGGGTGGCTACGAGCAGTACTTC
-	TRBV14	TRBJ2-7	few	14	CASSQDMTTYGQYF	TGTGCCAGCAGCCAAGATATGACAACCTATGGGCAGTACTTC
-	TRBV28	TRBJ2-7	-	13	CASSLAGSYDQYF	TGTGCCAGCAGTTTAGCAGGCTCCTACGACCAGTACTTC
-	TRBV12-3/TRBV12-4	TRBJ2-1	many	11	CASRIYNEQFF	TGTGCCAGCAGAATTTACAATGAGCAGTTCTTC
-	TRBV18	TRBJ1-4	few	11	CASSNGEKLFF	TGTGCCAGCTCAAATGGGGAAAAACTGTTTTTT
-	TRBV7-9	TRBJ2-3	many	13	CASSSRQAGTQYF	TGTGCCAGCAGCTCCCGTCAGGCGGGTACGCAGTATTTT